This TCR beta chain was captured in a study of blood T cells in healthy people across ages. The study's findings and limits: Donor CMV status was unknown, possibly confounding expanded clonotype changes. Long-lived donors exceeded aged donors in naive CD4+ cells and diversity.

This CDR3 is built from 15 residues. The V segment lost 6 bases and the J segment 0 bases; nucleotides outside the gene matches: 5. Through a sample-barcoded 5' primer and a J-beta primer mix, a second PCR was run for about 7 to 12 cycles. TCRdb fed the 5' RACE reads into MiXCR, producing one record per CDR3 protein. The data hold 1.5 million to 2 million distinct CDR3 sequences, with over 25% observed a single time. In its sample, this clonotype was seen many times. The target antigen is unknown. J is TRBJ2-4 and V is TRBV12-3 or TRBV12-4, with 7 bases that match TRBD1. This receptor was identified in a woman in her 30s in good health. The sequenced sample consisted of blood. CDR3 nucleotide sequence: TGTGCCAGCAGCCGGGACAGTGTAGCCAAAAACATTCAGTACTTC. Its protein product is CASSRDSVAKNIQYF.